One and the same sample provided the 32 T cell receptor beta chains below, sequenced in a study of neurological immune-mediated disorders. One entry per CDR3 protein, called by TCRdb with MiXCR from the 5' RACE reads. The sample holds 45,000 to 55,000 distinct CDR3 sequences, approximately 3.9% seen once. Material: PBMCs. These receptors were collected from a man in his 60s with multiple sclerosis.

The chain joins TRBV7-6 to TRBJ1-6, with a weak D call TRBD1 (5 bases). CDR1 and CDR2 from the germline V gene are SGHVS and FNYEAQ. The CDR3 contains 16 residues. V lost 5 bases and J lost 10, with 21 bases in between. The CDR3, as DNA: TGTGCCAGCAGCCCCAGCAGTCAGGGAGGGACGTCACCCCTCCACTTT. Translating it yields CASSPSSQGGTSPLHF.

This clonotype was recorded many times. The V gene is TRBV20-1, the J gene TRBJ2-1; 7 positions match TRBD1. Germline assignment: CDR1 DFQATT and CDR2 SNEGSKA (reference sequence). Trimming removed 6 bases from V and 4 bases from J; junction bases left unmatched: 9. The CDR3 totals 14 residues. CDR3 sequence (DNA): TGCAGTGCAAGCCGGGACAGTCGTTACAATGAGCAGTTCTTC. Translating it yields CSASRDSRYNEQFF.

This clonotype is medium-sized within its sample. CDR3 residues: CSAFDGASYGYTF. CDR3 sequence (DNA): TGCAGTGCTTTTGACGGGGCTTCTTATGGCTACACCTTC. The chain employs TRBV20-1 and TRBJ1-2, with D maybe TRBD1 (5 bases). Trimming took 5 bases from V and 5 from J, leaving 15 bases between them. This CDR3 spans 13 amino acids. CDR1 and CDR2 from the germline V gene are DFQATT and SNEGSKA (reference sequence).

At least ten counts were recorded for this clonotype. The chain links TRBV15 to TRBJ2-1, with 7 bases matching TRBD2. This CDR3 comprises 15 residues. Germline CDR1 is LNHNV and CDR2 is YYDKDF (reference sequence). J was trimmed by 4 bases and V by 1 base; bases with no gene match: 4. CDR3 coding DNA: TGTGCCACCAGCAGAGTTCCTAGCGGATACAATGAGCAGTTCTTC. Translating gives CATSRVPSGYNEQFF.

This clonotype was found many times. The chain carries TRBV5-1 and TRBJ2-1; a weak D match, TRBD2 (6 bases). The length of the CDR3 is 13 residues. Germline assignment: CDR1 SGHRS and CDR2 YFSETQ. Trimming removed 5 bases from V and 9 bases from J, with 15 bases in between. The CDR3 DNA reads TGCGCCAGCAGGGGCGGGATGAATGTTGAGCAGTTCTTC. Amino acids: CASRGGMNVEQFF.

The table lists this clonotype with many counts. The rearrangement links TRBV20-1 to TRBJ2-3, with 12 bases aligning to TRBD2. Looked up from germline, CDR1 is DFQATT and CDR2 is SNEGSKA (reference sequence). Trimming cost V 6 bases and J 5 bases; bases outside gene matches: 9. The CDR3 runs to 15 residues. CDR3 sequence: CSAKLAGGGEDTQYF. The CDR3, as DNA: TGCAGTGCGAAACTAGCGGGGGGTGGTGAAGATACGCAGTATTTT.

Ten or more counts support this clonotype. V and J are TRBV5-1 and TRBJ2-3; TRBD1 matches 8 bases. CDR3 size: 18 residues. Trimming at V came to 2 bases and at J to 2 bases, leaving 13 bases not matched to a gene. Germline loops: CDR1 SGHRS, CDR2 YFSETQ. The CDR3 is CASSLLGSRTGITDTQYF. The CDR3 DNA reads TGCGCCAGCAGCTTACTAGGGTCACGGACAGGGATCACAGATACGCAGTATTTT.

The chain couples TRBV9 to TRBJ1-1; maybe TRBD1 (5 bases). The CDR3 sequence is 14 residues long. Germline CDR1 reads SGDLS; CDR2 reads YYNGEE. The V and J ends lost 2 bases and 5 bases respectively, with 13 bases between them. CDR3 bases: TGTGCCAGCAGCGTTGGCAGGGTAGGAACTGAAGCTTTCTTT. Its translation: CASSVGRVGTEAFF.

This clonotype was counted ten times or more. The CDR3 spells CSVSTGNTGELFF. The CDR3 nucleotides read TGCAGCGTTTCGACAGGGAACACCGGGGAGCTGTTTTTT. The J gene is TRBJ2-2, the V gene TRBV29-1; possibly TRBD1 for D (6 bases). The germline gives CDR1 SQVTM, CDR2 ANQGSEA. V dropped 5 bases and J dropped 1 base, with 8 bases sitting between them. There are 13 residues in the CDR3.

This clonotype appeared many times. This chain uses TRBV3-1 with TRBJ1-3; no clear D gene. Deletions cut 3 bases from V and 1 base from J, with 4 bases between. The CDR3 is made up of 13 amino acids. Germline CDR1 LGHDT, CDR2 YNNKEL (reference sequence). CDR3 DNA sequence: TGTGCCAGCAGCCAGGTATCTGGAAACACCATATATTTT. It codes for CASSQVSGNTIYF.

Many counts were recorded for this clonotype. The rearrangement uses TRBV5-1 and TRBJ1-1, with D possibly being TRBD1 (5 bases). Germline loops: CDR1 SGHRS, CDR2 YFSETQ. Trimming shortened V by 0 bases and J by 9 bases, and 15 bases separated the two germline ends. This CDR3 is built from 14 residues. The CDR3: CASSLEGTSAKAFF. DNA of the CDR3: TGCGCCAGCAGCTTGGAGGGGACGTCCGCGAAAGCTTTCTTT.

At least ten counts were recorded for this clonotype. The chain uses TRBV5-1 and TRBJ1-2; D is undetermined. The length of the CDR3 is 16 residues. Trimming stripped 5 bases from V and 0 bases from J, with 17 bases between. CDR1 is SGHRS and CDR2 is YFSETQ in the germline V gene. CDR3 sequence: CASSQEGWGSNYGYTF. The DNA for the CDR3 is TGCGCCAGCAGTCAGGAGGGTTGGGGATCTAACTATGGCTACACCTTC. Variable domain in full (rest from reference TRBV5-1 and TRBJ1-2): KAGVTQTPRYLIKTRGQQVTLSCSPISGHRSVSWYQQTPGQGLQFLFEYFSETQRNKGNFPGRFSGRQFSNSRSEMNVSTLELGDSALYLCASSQEGWGSNYGYTFGSGTRLTVV.

This clonotype was detected many times. The chain recombines TRBV7-2 with TRBJ1-2; tentative D call: TRBD1 (5 bases). The length of the CDR3 is 12 residues. V was clipped by 5 bases and J by 8 bases, with 12 bases between them. The germline V gene encodes CDR1 SGHTA and CDR2 FQGNSA. The CDR3 loop is CASSRAGGGYTF. The CDR3 coding sequence is TGTGCCAGCAGCCGCGCCGGGGGGGGCTACACCTTC.

The sample holds a few counts of this clonotype. V gene TRBV29-1 combines with J gene TRBJ1-1; a weak D match, TRBD1 (5 bases). V shed 7 bases and J shed 1 base, with 7 bases lying between them. Germline V gives CDR1 SQVTM, CDR2 ANQGSEA. The CDR3 sequence is 11 residues long. CDR3 DNA sequence: TGCAGCGGGGGGGGGAACACTGAAGCTTTCTTT. As protein: CSGGGNTEAFF.

As concerns this clonotype: A read error may be the cause here, since a much bigger clone is one base away. This sequence joins TRBV20-1 and TRBJ2-1; no clear D. V was shortened by 7 bases and J by 9 bases, with 16 bases between the two germline ends. The CDR3 runs 12 residues. The germline V gene encodes CDR1 DFQATT and CDR2 SNEGSKA (reference sequence). The CDR3 DNA reads TGCAGTGATGGACGTAGGGTTACTGAGCAGTTCTTC. This gives the protein CSDGRRVTEQFF.

This clonotype has more than one count but fewer than ten. The gene calls are TRBV4-2 and TRBJ2-7, with 7 bases identical to TRBD1. The CDR3 has 15 amino acids. Germline-derived CDR1 and CDR2 are LGHNA and YNFKEQ. V trimming: 1 base; J trimming: 2 bases; junction bases outside the gene matches: 5. This CDR3 is CASSQGYRGPYEQYF. The CDR3 region has the DNA TGTGCCAGCAGCCAAGGCTACAGGGGTCCCTACGAGCAGTACTTC.

This clonotype was picked up many times. This chain joins TRBV5-1 and TRBJ2-4, with TRBD2 matching 14 bases. CDR3 length: 19 amino acids. The germline V gene has CDR1 SGHRS and CDR2 YFSETQ. With 4 bases clipped from V and 3 bases from J, the junction kept 12 bases outside the gene matches. CDR3 bases: TGCGCCAGCAGCCTACCGACTAGCGGGAGGGCCGACGGCAAAAACATTCAGTACTTC. This gives the protein CASSLPTSGRADGKNIQYF.

This clonotype was detected ten times or more. The chain combines TRBV27 with TRBJ1-4, with 9 positions matching TRBD1. The CDR3 sequence is 18 residues long. The trim removed 3 bases at V and 0 bases at J, leaving 8 bases unmatched. CDR1 and CDR2 (germline): MNHEY, SMNVEV (reference sequence). CDR3 protein: CASSFSGTGFSTNEKLFF. CDR3 coding DNA: TGTGCCAGCAGTTTCTCCGGGACAGGGTTTTCAACTAATGAAAAACTGTTTTTT.

The rearrangement uses TRBV7-9 and TRBJ1-1; TRBD1 might be the D (6 bases). Trimming pared 3 bases from V and 4 bases from J, leaving 15 bases between. The germline CDR1 and CDR2 sequences are SEHNR and FQNEAQ (reference sequence). This CDR3 contains 15 residues. This CDR3 reads CASSLLGGAVTEAFF. CDR3 sequence (DNA): TGTGCCAGCAGCTTGCTTGGGGGCGCGGTCACTGAAGCTTTCTTT.

This clonotype was counted ten times or more. The chain is built from TRBV20-1 and TRBJ1-5; D is undetermined. CDR3 length: 13 residues. The V gene's germline CDR1 is DFQATT and CDR2 SNEGSKA (reference sequence). V shed 6 bases and J shed 4 bases, with 13 bases lying between them. The CDR3 coding sequence is TGCAGTGCCATAAGCACTGTTAATCAGCCCCAGCATTTT. Amino acid sequence: CSAISTVNQPQHF.

This clonotype was observed at least ten times. This chain uses TRBV2 with TRBJ1-2; D gene uncertain. CDR3 length: 16 amino acids. Germline V gene lookup returns CDR1 SNHLY and CDR2 FYNNEI. V was cut by 8 bases and J by 4 bases, with 23 bases left in between. CDR3 sequence reads: CASENQSGVNGYGYTF. CDR3 in DNA: TGTGCCAGCGAGAATCAGAGTGGGGTGAACGGCTATGGCTACACCTTC.

This clonotype showed up many times. This chain connects TRBV28 to TRBJ2-3; D may be TRBD1 (5 bases). The CDR3 consists of 11 residues. Trimming cost V 8 bases and J 9 bases, with 12 bases left between them. Germline-derived CDR1 and CDR2 are MDHEN and SYDVKM. CDR3 sequence: CASLGQGTQYF. The CDR3 nucleotides read TGTGCCAGCCTGGGGCAGGGAACGCAGTATTTT.

In this sample, this clonotype turned up many times. This chain joins TRBV9 and TRBJ2-1; the D gene could be TRBD1 or TRBD2 (5 bases each). V lost 3 bases and J 3 bases, leaving 13 bases between the germline ends. The CDR3 extends over 15 amino acids. Germline CDR1 reads SGDLS; CDR2 reads YYNGEE. The CDR3 loop is CASSAGPQGYNEQFF. The CDR3, as DNA: TGTGCCAGCAGCGCGGGACCGCAAGGCTACAATGAGCAGTTCTTC.

There are many counts of this clonotype. This chain links TRBV10-3 with TRBJ2-7; 8 bases align to TRBD1. Germline CDR1 ENHRY, CDR2 SYGVKD. V dropped 4 bases and J dropped 3; count of bases not matched to a gene: 2. The CDR3 has 13 residues. This CDR3 is CAISGTGGYEQYF. The CDR3 DNA reads as TGTGCCATCAGTGGAACAGGGGGCTACGAGCAGTACTTC.

In this sample, this clonotype turned up many times. The genes are TRBV20-1 and TRBJ2-7, with 11 positions matching TRBD2. The CDR3 covers 16 residues. The germline V gene encodes CDR1 DFQATT and CDR2 SNEGSKA (reference sequence). J gave up 0 bases and V 4 bases, and 8 bases lay outside the gene matches. CDR3: CSAIAGGRGASYEQYF. In DNA form, the CDR3 reads TGCAGTGCTATAGCGGGAGGGCGGGGGGCCTCCTACGAGCAGTACTTC.

This clonotype appeared many times. The chain carries TRBV12-3 or TRBV12-4 and TRBJ1-5, with 7 bases lining up with TRBD1. This CDR3 spans 12 amino acids. Trimming took 5 bases from V and 9 from J; bases not matched to a gene: 4. The CDR3 loop reads CASSPTGVPQHF. The CDR3 DNA is TGTGCCAGCAGTCCCACAGGGGTGCCCCAGCATTTT.

This clonotype was seen ten or more times. The chain links TRBV5-1 to TRBJ1-3; D is possibly TRBD1 (5 bases). The length of the CDR3 is 15 residues. Germline lookup yields CDR1 SGHRS and CDR2 YFSETQ. V lost 0 bases and J lost 4, with 11 bases in between. CDR3 sequence: CASSLAGRDGNTIYF. CDR3 nucleotide sequence: TGCGCCAGCAGCTTGGCCGGCAGGGACGGAAACACCATATATTTT.

This clonotype was picked up many times. This rearrangement joins TRBV10-3 to TRBJ1-5, with D possibly matching TRBD1 (6 bases). Trimming left V 10 bases short and J 0 bases short, with 16 bases between. The CDR3 totals 15 residues. The germline V gene has CDR1 ENHRY and CDR2 SYGVKD. The CDR3 bases are TGTGCCACGTCCGAGGGACAAGATAGCAATCAGCCCCAGCATTTT. Translated: CATSEGQDSNQPQHF.

This clonotype was seen ten or more times. The chain recombines TRBV12-3 or TRBV12-4 with TRBJ2-3, with a weak D call TRBD1 (6 bases). Between the trimmed V and J ends, which lost 4 bases and 1 base, there was a span of 21 bases. The CDR3 loop spans 18 amino acids. The CDR3 spells CASSYGRGSGGGTDTQYF. The CDR3 bases are TGTGCCAGCAGTTACGGCAGGGGCTCCGGTGGGGGCACAGATACGCAGTATTTT.

This clonotype was detected many times. This rearrangement joins TRBV5-6 to TRBJ1-6, with D hard to call. Trimming removed 3 bases from V and 10 bases from J, with 14 bases in between. The CDR3 contains 14 residues. CDR1 is SGHDT and CDR2 is YYEEEE in the germline V gene. In nucleotides, the CDR3 is TGTGCCAGCAGCTCGCGTCGGTTCGGGTCACCCCTCCACTTT. Protein product: CASSSRRFGSPLHF.

In this sample, this clonotype turned up many times. The chain is built from TRBV7-2 and TRBJ1-5, with D maybe TRBD1 (5 bases). Deletions cut 9 bases from V and 5 bases from J, with 17 bases between. The V gene's germline CDR1 is SGHTA and CDR2 FQGNSA. There are 14 residues in the CDR3. CDR3 bases: TGTGCCAGTCAACCGGAAGGGGCGCATCAGCCCCAGCATTTT. Translated, it gives CASQPEGAHQPQHF.

This clonotype came up many times. The chain has TRBV20-1 and TRBJ1-3, with D hard to call. Germline V gene lookup returns CDR1 DFQATT and CDR2 SNEGSKA (reference sequence). Trimming removed 5 bases from V and 0 bases from J, with 11 bases in between. The CDR3 is 14 amino acids. The CDR3 DNA reads TGCAGTGCTGCCGGGGTCCACTCTGGAAACACCATATATTTT. Protein product: CSAAGVHSGNTIYF.